This T cell receptor (beta chain) was documented in a study of memory CD4+ T cells and cytomegalovirus serostatus. Per the study methods: Out-of-frame sequences were removed, leaving about 2.2 million distinct TCRbeta sequences. The method was immunoSEQ multiplex PCR; TCRdb's version includes in-frame clones alone and lacks a portion of them. That table gives V, J and clone size, and the DNA gave D and trimming. The profile shows approximately 44,000 clones, over 60% of them singletons. The sort gate was single viable CD3+CD4+CD8-CD45RO+ cells for memory CD4+ T cells. This TCR came from an adult in good health and CMV-seronegative. Specimen: memory CD4+ T cells from blood.

The CDR3 nucleotides are TGTGCCAGCAGCCCCCAAGCGGGACAGGTGGGCCTAGCCAAAAACATTCAGTACTTC. This codes for CASSPQAGQVGLAKNIQYF. The chain has TRBV7-6 and TRBJ2-4; possibly TRBD1 for D (8 bases). Germline loops: CDR1 SGHVS, CDR2 FNYEAQ. The CDR3 runs to 19 residues. The ends were cut back, 5 bases at V and 0 bases at J, with 23 bases in the middle.